Presented here are 10 T cell receptor beta chains from one specimen sequenced in a study of T-cell reconstitution after alpha-beta-depleted transplantation in children. Preparation of the TCRbeta library was carried out with unique molecular identifiers. MiXCR, run by TCRdb on the PCR reads, gives a single entry per CDR3 protein. Of over 3,000 distinct CDR3 sequences in the sample, over 7.5% were seen once. Sequences were derived from PBMCs, mostly from graft donor cells, sampled 180 days after TCRalphabeta/CD19-depleted stem cell transplant. All receptors come from a male patient between 2 and 10 years old who had a stem cell transplant for acute lymphoblastic leukemia, so the T cells may come from the graft donor.

There are many counts of this clonotype. The J gene is TRBJ1-1, the V gene TRBV7-9; unclear D gene. Between the trimmed V and J ends, which lost 5 bases and 8 bases, there was a span of 3 bases. Looked up from germline, CDR1 is SEHNR and CDR2 is FQNEAQ (reference sequence). CDR3 length equals 9 residues. CDR3 DNA: TGTGCCAGCAGCGAAGAAGCTTTCTTT. Its translation: CASSEEAFF.

This clonotype was detected a few times. This chain uses TRBV19 with TRBJ1-2, with 10 bases fitting TRBD1. The trim removed 3 bases at V and 8 bases at J, leaving 12 bases unmatched. This CDR3 is 16 amino acids long. Germline-derived CDR1 and CDR2 are LNHDA and SQIVND (reference sequence). The CDR3 region is CASSIAGTGEPGGYTF. The CDR3 DNA reads as TGTGCCAGTAGTATCGCCGGGACAGGGGAGCCTGGCGGCTACACCTTC.

This clonotype came up many times. CDR3 region: CSARDASGSLTGTDTQYF. The CDR3 region has the DNA TGCAGTGCTAGAGATGCCTCCGGGTCGTTAACGGGCACAGATACGCAGTATTTT. The chain couples TRBV20-1 to TRBJ2-3; no definite D call. Trimming shortened V by 0 bases and J by 1 base, and 20 bases separated the two germline ends. The CDR3 has 18 amino acids. In germline, CDR1 is DFQATT, CDR2 SNEGSKA (reference sequence).

This clonotype has a count of ten or more. The chain uses TRBV6-1 and TRBJ1-1; TRBD1 matches at 8 bases. From germline, CDR1 is MNHNS and CDR2 SASEGT. J lost 2 bases, V lost 11 bases, and 16 bases had no gene match. The CDR3 is 16 amino acids. This CDR3 is CAGTGPLGQGNTEAFF. The CDR3 DNA is TGTGCCGGCACTGGGCCACTCGGACAGGGAAACACTGAAGCTTTCTTT.

This clonotype has a count of ten or more. The chain is built from TRBV5-1 and TRBJ2-2; 9 bases are a match to TRBD1. V lost 4 bases, J lost 7 bases, and 8 bases stayed unmatched. Germline CDR1 is SGHRS and CDR2 is YFSETQ. This CDR3 is 15 amino acids long. The CDR3 here is CASSPDRGIDGELFF. CDR3 DNA sequence: TGCGCCAGCAGCCCGGACAGGGGAATTGACGGGGAGCTGTTTTTT.

This clonotype is classed as medium-sized. The chain carries TRBV20-1 and TRBJ2-5; 10 bases fit TRBD2. Trimming cost V 3 bases and J 5 bases; bases outside gene matches: 6. The CDR3 covers 14 residues. Germline V gene data show CDR1 as DFQATT and CDR2 as SNEGSKA (reference sequence). The CDR3 DNA reads as TGCAGTGCTAGCAGCGGGAGGGCCCGGGAGACCCAGTACTTC. Residues: CSASSGRARETQYF.

This clonotype was detected many times. This chain joins TRBV7-2 and TRBJ2-2; possible D gene TRBD1, 5 bases. The germline V and J ends were trimmed by 0 bases and 11 bases, with 13 bases remaining between them. CDR3 length: 14 amino acids. CDR1 and CDR2 from the germline V gene are SGHTA and FQGNSA. CDR3 region: CASSLADRQGELFF. CDR3 DNA sequence: TGTGCCAGCAGCTTAGCGGATCGTCAGGGAGAGCTGTTTTTT.

This clonotype was observed many times. The CDR3 loop is CASSQELGRDEQFF. CDR3 sequence (DNA): TGCGCCAGCAGCCAAGAGCTAGGCCGCGATGAGCAGTTCTTC. The chain is built from TRBV4-1 and TRBJ2-1; D gene ambiguous. Trimming pared 0 bases from V and 8 bases from J, leaving 11 bases between. Germline CDR1 is MGHRA and CDR2 is YSYEKL. The CDR3 is 14 residues long.

This clonotype was counted at least ten times. CDR3 residues: CASSLRREGLYNEQFF. CDR3 sequence (DNA): TGCGCCAGCAGCTTGAGGCGAGAGGGCCTATACAATGAGCAGTTCTTC. The gene calls are TRBV5-1 and TRBJ2-1, with D tentatively TRBD2 (5 bases). The CDR3 runs 16 residues. Trimming left V 1 base short and J 4 bases short, with 15 bases between. Germline V gene sequence: CDR1 SGHRS, CDR2 YFSETQ.

The chain couples TRBV6-5 to TRBJ2-4; no clear D. The germline V gene has CDR1 MNHEY and CDR2 SVGAGI. This CDR3 contains 15 residues. V was cut by 4 bases and J by 0 bases, with 10 bases left in between. The CDR3 sequence: CASSLSAVAKNIQYF. DNA of the CDR3: TGTGCCAGCAGTTTGTCAGCAGTAGCCAAAAACATTCAGTACTTC.